The rows below give T cell receptor beta chains drawn from one sample of a study of T-cell memory formation after mild COVID-19. From the 5' RACE reads, TCRdb called clonotypes with MiXCR, one entry per CDR3 protein. The sample has approximately 350,000 distinct CDR3 sequences; around 13% are singletons. Specimen: PBMCs or a T cell subset sorted from them (not recorded which). All receptors derive from a man between 18 and 29 years old who had mild COVID-19 (a few samples of this study predate the infection). Cell type and time point are not known. Each CDR3 is given with its conserved first and last residue.

v_call: TRBV27
cdr3_aa: CASSLTTAAFYGYTF

v_call: TRBV29-1
cdr3_aa: CSVEGARYTQYF

v_call: TRBV28
cdr3_aa: CASSLAASGPTDTQYF

v_call: TRBV5-1
cdr3_aa: CASSLEMPGIGGNTIYF

v_call: TRBV18
cdr3_aa: CASSPVGSKNIQYF

v_call: TRBV11-2
cdr3_aa: CASSLGRGAGRAGDTQYF

v_call: TRBV5-6
cdr3_aa: CASRPLSKTTEAFF

v_call: TRBV20-1
cdr3_aa: CSARDLAGGRETQYF

v_call: TRBV28
cdr3_aa: CASSPPDPPLDTQYF

v_call: TRBV6-5
cdr3_aa: CASSYLPGNEQFF

v_call: TRBV7-3
cdr3_aa: CASSLGLAPNTGELFF

v_call: TRBV4-2
cdr3_aa: CASSQESQGRVYEQYF

v_call: TRBV20-1
cdr3_aa: CSASPSSKTQYF

v_call: TRBV6-5
cdr3_aa: CASSSDRAISLRGEQYF

v_call: TRBV27
cdr3_aa: CASGPLSDTGELFF

v_call: TRBV7-8
cdr3_aa: CASSSGAGAQYF

v_call: TRBV7-3
cdr3_aa: CASSLIGWGNEQFF

v_call: TRBV30
cdr3_aa: CAWMGTDTQYF